A selection of T cell receptor beta chains follows, all from one sample in a study of cytomegalovirus exposure and HLA in healthy donors. Sequencing used immunoSEQ multiplex PCR; TCRdb keeps in-frame clones, though not all of them. The repertoire holds around 120,000 clones, with around 77% as singletons. The sample taken for sequencing was PBMCs. These receptors were collected from a human donor in good health. The CDR3 runs from the conserved cysteine through the conserved F or W. D genes are given only for firm matches. Expanded clones get a size class; other rows say once, few or many, or leave the size out.

TRBJ2-2,TRBV10-3,-,-,CAISRGGPTGELFF,TGTGCCATCAGCAGAGGAGGGCCCACCGGGGAGCTGTTTTTT
TRBJ2-7,TRBV6-6,TRBD2,few,CASGLAGRSEQYF,TGTGCCAGCGGACTAGCGGGCCGGAGCGAGCAGTACTTC
TRBJ1-1,TRBV19,-,-,CASSMVHQAFF,TGTGCCAGTAGTATGGTGCACCAGGCTTTCTTT
TRBJ1-5,TRBV7-9,-,-,CASSLEPYSNQPQHF,TGTGCCAGCAGCTTAGAACCCTATAGCAATCAGCCCCAGCATTTT
TRBJ2-1,TRBV28,-,-,CASSGLPGGPFF,TGTGCCAGCAGTGGGCTCCCCGGAGGTCCGTTCTTC
TRBJ2-1,TRBV27,TRBD2,few,CASSLPSGKVYNEQFF,TGTGCCAGCAGTTTGCCCAGCGGGAAGGTCTACAATGAGCAGTTCTTC
TRBJ2-1,TRBV5-4,TRBD2,-,CASSLESGRGNEQFF,TGTGCCAGCAGCTTAGAGAGCGGGAGGGGCAATGAGCAGTTCTTC
TRBJ1-2,TRBV6-6,TRBD1,few,CASSPRVTGNGYTF,TGTGCCAGCTCCCCCCGGGTGACAGGGAACGGCTACACCTTC
TRBJ2-2,TRBV7-9,-,-,CASSAWEARSGELFF,TGTGCCAGCAGTGCCTGGGAGGCCCGATCCGGGGAGCTGTTTTTT
TRBJ1-1,TRBV7-9,-,-,CASVEDTEAFF,TGTGCCAGCGTGGAGGACACTGAAGCTTTCTTT
TRBJ2-7,TRBV18,TRBD1,-,CASSASRTGNEQYF,TGTGCCAGCTCAGCAAGTCGGACAGGGAACGAGCAGTACTTC
TRBJ2-2,TRBV28,TRBD2,-,CASSLSGGSAGELFF,TGTGCCAGCAGTTTAAGCGGGGGCTCGGCCGGGGAGCTGTTTTTT
TRBJ1-1,TRBV19,-,-,CASSIDRGQGPTEAFF,TGTGCCAGTAGTATAGATCGAGGACAAGGGCCCACTGAAGCTTTCTTT
TRBJ2-1,TRBV5-1,TRBD2,-,CASSSGTSAYNEQFF,TGCGCCAGCAGCTCCGGGACTAGCGCCTACAATGAGCAGTTCTTC
TRBJ1-1,TRBV7-3,-,-,CASSLLPENTEAFF,TGTGCCAGCAGCTTATTGCCAGAGAACACTGAAGCTTTCTTT
TRBJ1-3,TRBV27,TRBD1,-,CASSFRGAGNTIYF,TGTGCCAGCAGTTTCAGGGGGGCTGGAAACACCATATATTTT
TRBJ2-3,TRBV11-3,TRBD2,-,CASSFRLAGVTSTDTQYF,TGTGCCAGCAGCTTTAGGCTAGCGGGAGTCACTAGCACAGATACGCAGTATTTT
TRBJ1-3,TRBV19,-,-,CASLSAGRLNTIYF,TGTGCCAGCCTGTCGGCAGGGAGGCTAAACACCATATATTTT
TRBJ1-5,TRBV15,TRBD1,-,CATSADRGQPQHF,TGTGCCACCAGCGCGGACAGGGGGCAGCCCCAGCATTTT
TRBJ2-7,TRBV9,-,-,CASSVVSGSGEQYF,TGTGCCAGCAGCGTAGTATCCGGGAGTGGCGAGCAGTACTTC
TRBJ1-2,TRBV2,TRBD1,-,CASSERVQGVNGYTF,TGTGCCAGCAGTGAGAGGGTACAGGGGGTGAATGGCTACACCTTC
TRBJ1-4,TRBV14,-,once,CASSQESGPGEKLFF,TGTGCCAGCAGCCAAGAGTCGGGTCCGGGTGAAAAACTGTTTTTT
TRBJ2-1,TRBV28,TRBD2,-,CASSLSAGWNEQFF,TGTGCCAGCAGTTTATCAGCGGGATGGAATGAGCAGTTCTTC
TRBJ1-2,TRBV6-1,-,-,CASSEGGLGAGYSGYTF,TGTGCCAGCAGTGAAGGGGGACTTGGGGCGGGGTATAGTGGCTACACCTTC
TRBJ1-5,TRBV25-1,-,-,CASSTGTQPQHF,TGTGCCAGCAGTACAGGGACCCAGCCCCAGCATTTT
TRBJ1-3,TRBV18,TRBD1,-,CASSPGQTAGNTIYF,TGTGCCAGCTCACCGGGACAGACAGCTGGAAACACCATATATTTT
TRBJ1-2,TRBV10-3,-,-,CAASDRLYYGYTF,TGTGCCGCATCGGACCGACTATACTATGGCTACACCTTC
TRBJ1-5,TRBV28,-,once,CASSPPGQGLGYSNQPQHF,TGTGCCAGCAGTCCTCCGGGACAAGGATTAGGCTATAGCAATCAGCCCCAGCATTTT
TRBJ1-6,TRBV5-1,-,-,CASSIVQGDNSPLHF,TGCGCCAGCAGCATTGTACAGGGTGACAATTCACCCCTCCACTTT
TRBJ2-3,TRBV9,-,-,CASSVVAGTTDTQYF,TGTGCCAGCAGCGTAGTTGCGGGTACCACAGATACGCAGTATTTT
TRBJ1-1,TRBV7-3,-,-,CASSLIEGTEAFF,TGTGCCAGCAGCTTAATTGAGGGCACTGAAGCTTTCTTT
TRBJ2-5,TRBV29-1,-,-,CSARTDNQETQYF,TGCAGCGCCCGGACAGACAACCAAGAGACCCAGTACTTC
TRBJ2-7,TRBV6-1,-,few,CASSEEGTASYEQYF,TGTGCCAGCAGTGAAGAGGGGACTGCTTCCTACGAGCAGTACTTC
TRBJ2-1,TRBV5-4,TRBD2,few,CASSQSSSGEQFF,TGTGCCAGCAGCCAGTCTTCTAGCGGTGAGCAGTTCTTC
TRBJ1-1,TRBV7-3,TRBD1,few,CASSLEGTVNTEAFF,TGTGCCAGCAGCTTAGAAGGGACAGTGAACACTGAAGCTTTCTTT
TRBJ2-3,TRBV27,-,-,CASSFKGGGTDTQYF,TGTGCCAGCAGTTTTAAGGGGGGGGGCACAGATACGCAGTATTTT
TRBJ2-2,TRBV21-1,-,-,CASSKDRTSGRPFGTGELFF,TGTGCCAGCAGCAAAGATCGGACTAGCGGGAGACCCTTCGGCACCGGGGAGCTGTTTTTT
TRBJ1-1,TRBV4-1,TRBD1,-,CASSRGQGNTEAFF,TGCGCCAGCAGCCGGGGACAGGGGAACACTGAAGCTTTCTTT
TRBJ2-1,TRBV4-1,TRBD1,-,CASSQRDRSTNEQFF,TGCGCCAGCAGCCAACGGGACAGGTCCACCAATGAGCAGTTCTTC
TRBJ2-7,TRBV6-1,-,-,CASSEWTSPSVEQYF,TGTGCCAGCAGTGAATGGACAAGCCCTTCCGTCGAGCAGTACTTC
TRBJ2-1,TRBV5-1,TRBD2,-,CASSSPTSDSEQFF,TGCGCCAGCAGCTCCCCTACTAGCGACAGTGAGCAGTTCTTC
TRBJ1-2,TRBV5-1,TRBD1,few,CASSLGATSGQAGGYTF,TGCGCCAGCAGCTTGGGCGCCACCTCGGGACAGGCCGGTGGCTACACCTTC
TRBJ1-5,TRBV19,TRBD1,few,CASSIHGTGHNQPQHF,TGTGCCAGTAGTATCCATGGGACAGGGCACAATCAGCCCCAGCATTTT
TRBJ1-2,TRBV11-2,-,-,CASSSQGNLAGYTF,TGTGCCAGCAGCTCACAGGGAAACCTTGCGGGCTACACCTTC
TRBJ2-1,TRBV27,TRBD1,-,CASTTSGQGFYNEQLF,TGTGCCAGCACTACTTCGGGACAGGGATTTTACAATGAGCAGCTCTTC
TRBJ1-5,TRBV7-2,-,-,CASSLLAVSNQPQHF,TGTGCCAGCAGCTTACTGGCAGTTAGCAATCAGCCCCAGCATTTT
TRBJ1-2,TRBV25-1,-,-,CASSEGGGYGYTF,TGTGCCAGCAGTGAGGGCGGAGGCTATGGCTACACCTTC
TRBJ1-6,TRBV6-5,-,-,CASSLGSFSPLHF,TGTGCCAGCAGCCTCGGTAGTTTTTCACCCCTCCACTTT
TRBJ2-2,TRBV9,-,-,CASSVGRSGGELFF,TGTGCCAGCAGCGTCGGTCGTTCCGGGGGGGAGCTGTTTTTT
TRBJ1-1,TRBV25-1,-,medium-sized,CASSEWGGNTEAFF,TGTGCCAGCAGTGAATGGGGGGGGAACACTGAAGCTTTCTTT
TRBJ2-2,TRBV19,-,-,CASSIQRHTGELFF,TGTGCCAGTAGTATTCAGAGGCACACCGGGGAGCTGTTTTTT
TRBJ2-7,TRBV6-1,-,-,CASSNEPGEAYEQYF,TGTGCCAGCAGCAATGAACCAGGGGAAGCCTACGAGCAGTACTTC
TRBJ2-7,TRBV27,-,-,CASSLSGAYEQYF,TGTGCCAGCAGTTTATCGGGGGCTTACGAGCAGTACTTC
TRBJ1-2,TRBV21-1,-,-,CASSLGTGGDYGYTF,TGTGCCAGCAGCCTCGGGACAGGGGGGGATTATGGCTACACCTTC
TRBJ2-1,TRBV14,TRBD1,-,CASSQDYHRGPPTFWEQFF,TGTGCCAGCAGCCAAGATTACCACAGGGGTCCCCCCACTTTCTGGGAGCAGTTCTTC
TRBJ1-1,TRBV11-2,-,-,CASSFRNTEAFF,TGTGCCAGCAGCTTTCGGAACACTGAAGCTTTCTTT